The 17 T cell receptor beta chains in this list originate from one sample, sequenced in a study of T cell changes during pregnancy in multiple sclerosis. The protocol was immunoSEQ multiplex PCR, while the TCRdb copy is restricted to in-frame clones and leaves out a portion. The table lists about 120,000 clones, approximately 95% of them singletons. The sample in question was peripheral blood, obtained before pregnancy. These receptors originate from a female donor with multiple sclerosis, enrolled in a pregnancy study.

The V and J genes are TRBV5-4 and TRBJ2-1, with D possibly TRBD1 on 6 matching bases. The CDR3 is 14 residues long. V was clipped by 0 bases and J by 5 bases, with 9 bases between them. Germline-derived CDR1 and CDR2 are SGHNT and YYREEE (reference sequence). The CDR3 region is CASSLDGGNNEQFF. The CDR3 DNA reads TGTGCCAGCAGCTTGGATGGGGGCAACAATGAGCAGTTCTTC.

The chain carries TRBV7-9 and TRBJ2-5, with a weak D call TRBD2 (7 bases). V lost 1 base and J lost 0, with 12 bases in between. Per the germline V gene, CDR1 is SEHNR and CDR2 is FQNEAQ (reference sequence). CDR3 length: 16 amino acids. DNA for the CDR3: TGTGCCAGCAGCTTAGGGGCGGGGGCGTACCAAGAGACCCAGTACTTC. It encodes CASSLGAGAYQETQYF.

This rearrangement joins TRBV10-2 to TRBJ1-1; 7 bases align to TRBD1. Per germline, CDR1 WSHSY and CDR2 SAAADI. The CDR3 runs 14 residues. With V trimmed by 5 bases and J by 4 bases, 7 bases remained unmatched. CDR3 sequence reads: CASSLDRRFTEAFF. The CDR3 nucleotides are TGCGCCAGCAGTCTGGACAGGAGATTCACTGAAGCTTTCTTT.

The chain recombines TRBV5-1 with TRBJ2-7; possibly TRBD1 for D (6 bases). Germline CDR1 is SGHRS and CDR2 is YFSETQ. Deletions cut 3 bases from V and 2 bases from J, with 18 bases between. This CDR3 is 16 amino acids long. CDR3 nucleotides: TGCGCCAGCAGCTATTCAGGGGCGGATATAACCTACGAGCAGTACTTC. Translation: CASSYSGADITYEQYF.

The genes are TRBV5-1 and TRBJ2-5, with 7 nucleotides matching TRBD1. The CDR3 totals 15 residues. Looked up from germline, CDR1 is SGHRS and CDR2 is YFSETQ. Trimming at V came to 2 bases and at J to 4 bases, leaving 8 bases not matched to a gene. Here the CDR3 reads CASSLTDRSGETQYF. Written as DNA, the CDR3 is TGCGCCAGCAGCTTAACGGACAGGTCGGGAGAGACCCAGTACTTC.

V and J are TRBV7-2 and TRBJ1-2; D ambiguous. Per germline, CDR1 SGHTA and CDR2 FQGNSA. There are 14 residues in the CDR3. V lost 1 base to trimming and J lost 5 bases, with 11 bases between them. The CDR3 sequence is CASSLGEGAYGYTF. The CDR3 coding sequence is TGTGCCAGCAGCTTAGGCGAGGGAGCATATGGCTACACCTTC.

This clone was counted once. Since a much larger clone is just one base distant, this may be a read error. Within the sample, other DNA sequences also encode this same CDR3. This chain joins TRBV19 and TRBJ1-5; 8 bases line up with TRBD1. Per germline, CDR1 LNHDA and CDR2 SQIVND (reference sequence). The CDR3 covers 13 residues. V shed 5 bases and J 4 bases; nucleotides not matched to a gene: 1. The CDR3 protein is CASSQGANQPQHF. The CDR3 DNA sequence: TGTGCCAGTAGTCAGGGGGCAAATCAGCCCCAGCATTTT.

The rearrangement links TRBV5-1 to TRBJ1-1; D is unresolved. The CDR3 covers 13 residues. V shed 4 bases and J shed 3 bases, with 10 bases lying between them. CDR1 is SGHRS and CDR2 is YFSETQ in the germline V gene. The DNA for the CDR3 is TGCGCCAGCAGCGCGCTCACGGACACTGAAGCTTTCTTT. Amino acid sequence: CASSALTDTEAFF.

The genes are TRBV5-1 and TRBJ2-1; TRBD2 agrees at 15 bases. V was pared by 3 bases and J by 3 bases, with 1 base of the junction left unmatched. The CDR3 spans 16 residues. From germline, CDR1 is SGHRS and CDR2 YFSETQ. The CDR3 DNA reads as TGCGCCAGCAGCTGGGGACTAGCGGGAGGCTACAATGAGCAGTTCTTC. Its translation: CASSWGLAGGYNEQFF.

The gene calls are TRBV6-1 and TRBJ1-5, with 8 nucleotides matching TRBD1. CDR3 size: 18 residues. The junction had 9 bases not matched to a gene; V was cut back by 2 bases and J by 0 bases. CDR1 and CDR2 (germline): MNHNS, SASEGT. The CDR3 nucleotides read TGTGCCAGCAGTGAACAAGGACAGGGCGTTTATAGCAATCAGCCCCAGCATTTT. It is translated as CASSEQGQGVYSNQPQHF.

The V gene is TRBV15, the J gene TRBJ1-1; D possibly corresponds to TRBD1 (6 bases). The V end lost 1 base, the J end lost 3 bases, and 9 bases lay between the germline ends. Germline lookup yields CDR1 LNHNV and CDR2 YYDKDF (reference sequence). The length of the CDR3 is 14 residues. CDR3 in amino acids: CATSRGRGDTEAFF. The CDR3 DNA follows: TGTGCCACCAGCAGAGGCAGGGGCGACACTGAAGCTTTCTTT.

The CDR3 DNA reads as TGCAGCGTTGACGAGGATGGCTACACCTTC. Translated: CSVDEDGYTF. The chain is built from TRBV29-1 and TRBJ1-2; D is ambiguous. V was clipped by 3 bases and J by 6 bases, with 5 bases between them. This CDR3 region has 10 residues. From germline, CDR1 is SQVTM and CDR2 ANQGSEA.

This rearrangement joins TRBV9 to TRBJ1-1; no clear D. V gave up 0 bases and J gave up 4 bases, with 13 bases separating them. Germline CDR1 reads SGDLS; CDR2 reads YYNGEE. This CDR3 region has 15 residues. CDR3 bases: TGTGCCAGCAGCGTAGATCCGGGTCTGGGCACTGAAGCTTTCTTT. This codes for CASSVDPGLGTEAFF.

This clone was seen just once. This rearrangement joins TRBV4-1 to TRBJ1-1, with D possibly TRBD1 on 5 matching bases. From germline, CDR1 is MGHRA and CDR2 YSYEKL. The CDR3 is 15 amino acids. Trimming stripped 3 bases from V and 9 bases from J, with 20 bases between. The CDR3 region has the DNA TGCGCCAGCAGCCAGGAGGGACGCCGGAAGAAAAAAGCTTTCTTT. Residues: CASSQEGRRKKKAFF.

V and J are TRBV5-1 and TRBJ2-3, with D possibly being TRBD1 (5 bases). Germline assignment: CDR1 SGHRS and CDR2 YFSETQ. V shed 0 bases and J shed 1 base, with 12 bases lying between them. This CDR3 spans 16 amino acids. The CDR3 region has the DNA TGCGCCAGCAGCTTGGAGGGGCCCCCGGGCACAGATACGCAGTATTTT. It is translated as CASSLEGPPGTDTQYF.

V usage is TRBV4-1 and J usage is TRBJ1-2, with 8 positions matching TRBD1. Germline V CDR1 and CDR2: MGHRA, YSYEKL. The V and J ends lost 0 bases and 6 bases, in that order; junction bases with no gene match: 12. This CDR3 is 17 amino acids long. The CDR3 spells CASSQEAALDRENGYTF. Here the CDR3 DNA reads TGCGCCAGCAGCCAAGAAGCTGCTCTGGACAGGGAGAATGGCTACACCTTC.

In this sample, this clone turned up once. The gene calls are TRBV5-5 and TRBJ2-7; no definite D call. This CDR3 spans 15 amino acids. The germline V gene has CDR1 SGHKS and CDR2 YYEKEE (reference sequence). V lost 1 base and J 3 bases, leaving 14 bases between the germline ends. Here the CDR3 DNA reads TGTGCCAGCAGCTTGCTAGGTGTCTCCTTCTACGAGCAGTACTTC. This codes for CASSLLGVSFYEQYF.